This TCR beta chain originates from a study of OX40 agonist ivuxolimab in advanced cancers. Study-level information: Three patients responded partially, comprising one with hepatocellular carcinoma and two with cutaneous melanoma.

Clones were sequenced by immunoSEQ multiplex PCR, and TCRdb holds only the in-frame ones, with some missing. The sample holds under 80,000 clones, 82% seen once. People who had autoimmune disease history or systemic immunosuppression were excluded. Germline CDR1 and CDR2: SGHAT and FQDESV (reference sequence). J gave up 4 bases and V 6 bases, and 5 bases lay outside the gene matches. This CDR3 has 14 residues. This clone was found once. The specimen was CD4+ or CD8+ T cells sorted from blood, collected in a trial of the OX40 agonist ivuxolimab. The chain links TRBV11-1 to TRBJ2-3, with 9 bases matching TRBD2. The origin of this receptor is an adult with an advanced solid tumor such as melanoma, head and neck, liver or kidney cancer. Written as DNA, the CDR3 is TGTGCCAGCAGGGATGCTAGCGGGGCAGATACGCAGTATTTT. Protein product: CASRDASGADTQYF. Together with reference TRBV11-1 and TRBJ2-3, the CDR3 gives the full variable domain: EAEVAQSPRYKITEKSQAVAFWCDPISGHATLYWYRQILGQGPELLVQFQDESVVDDSQLPKDRFSAERLKGVDSTLKIQPAELGDSAMYLCASRDASGADTQYFGPGTRLTVL.